Listed here are 14 T cell receptor beta chains from one sample, sequenced in a study of cytomegalovirus exposure and HLA in healthy donors. The primer mix had 60 Vbeta and 13 Jbeta primers. Sequencing used immunoSEQ multiplex PCR; TCRdb keeps in-frame clones, though not all of them. The table lists around 150,000 clones, 60% to 85% of them singletons. The sample taken for sequencing was PBMCs. Receptor source: a woman in her 40s in good health and CMV-seronegative.

The chain has TRBV4-3 and TRBJ1-3; 7 bases fit TRBD1. Germline V gene data show CDR1 as LGHNA and CDR2 as YSLEER. The CDR3 runs 15 residues. V shed 0 bases and J 3 bases; nucleotides not matched to a gene: 2. The CDR3 bases are TGCGCCAGCAGCCAAGACGGGACAGTTGGAAACACCATATATTTT. It translates to CASSQDGTVGNTIYF.

This clone was seen once. V and J are TRBV30 and TRBJ2-7, with D maybe TRBD2 (6 bases). In germline, CDR1 is GTSNPN, CDR2 SVGIG (reference sequence). CDR3 length equals 15 residues. The V and J ends lost 0 bases and 0 bases respectively, with 12 bases between them. The CDR3 sequence is CAWSVGWEASYEQYF. CDR3 coding DNA: TGTGCCTGGAGTGTAGGCTGGGAGGCCTCCTACGAGCAGTACTTC.

This clone was observed a few times. This chain connects TRBV9 to TRBJ2-3; 8 bases fit TRBD2. The CDR3 has 21 amino acids. CDR1 SGDLS and CDR2 YYNGEE come from the germline V gene. V dropped 0 bases and J dropped 6; count of bases not matched to a gene: 24. Here the CDR3 reads CASSVEVASRVGGGRMDTQYF. CDR3 bases: TGTGCCAGCAGCGTAGAAGTAGCTTCAAGAGTCGGGGGGGGTCGGATGGATACGCAGTATTTT.

This clone was recorded a few times. This chain uses TRBV5-6 with TRBJ2-2; 8 bases agree with TRBD1. The V segment lost 4 bases and the J segment 6 bases; nucleotides outside the gene matches: 17. This CDR3 contains 18 residues. Germline lookup yields CDR1 SGHDT and CDR2 YYEEEE. This CDR3 reads CASSPSITGRGLAGELFF. CDR3 sequence (DNA): TGTGCCAGCAGCCCATCAATCACCGGCAGGGGGCTCGCCGGGGAGCTGTTTTTT.

This chain uses TRBV15 with TRBJ2-4, with D possibly being TRBD2 (7 bases). CDR1 is LNHNV and CDR2 is YYDKDF in the germline V gene (reference sequence). Trimming left V 7 bases short and J 9 bases short, with 28 bases between. The CDR3 loop spans 17 amino acids. The CDR3 here is CATTGGRGEGSEGIQYF. The CDR3 DNA reads as TGTGCCACCACCGGGGGGCGCGGAGAAGGTAGTGAAGGCATTCAGTACTTC.

The chain links TRBV29-1 to TRBJ1-3; D remains ambiguous. This CDR3 has 13 amino acids. Between the trimmed V and J ends, which lost 0 bases and 4 bases, there was a span of 7 bases. The germline V gene has CDR1 SQVTM and CDR2 ANQGSEA. CDR3 region: CSVEDPTGNTIYF. CDR3 bases: TGCAGCGTTGAAGATCCGACAGGAAACACCATATATTTT.

This chain connects TRBV2 to TRBJ2-3; 13 nucleotides align to TRBD2. Trimming removed 6 bases from V and 5 bases from J; junction bases left unmatched: 8. Germline-derived CDR1 and CDR2 are SNHLY and FYNNEI. The CDR3 totals 16 residues. CDR3: CASRATSGGAQDTQYF. The CDR3 DNA sequence: TGTGCCAGCAGAGCTACTAGCGGGGGGGCCCAAGATACGCAGTATTTT.

This sequence joins TRBV28 and TRBJ1-6; tentative D call: TRBD1 (5 bases). This CDR3 comprises 16 residues. Germline V gene sequence: CDR1 MDHEN, CDR2 SYDVKM. The V end was cut by 10 bases, the J end by 3 bases, with 19 bases between. This CDR3 is CATHALGADYNSPLHF. As DNA, the CDR3 is TGTGCCACGCATGCGTTAGGGGCCGACTATAATTCACCCCTCCACTTT.

The chain is built from TRBV4-3 and TRBJ2-2; 7 nucleotides match TRBD1. Trimming removed 1 base from V and 7 bases from J; junction bases left unmatched: 9. This CDR3 contains 16 residues. CDR1 LGHNA and CDR2 YSLEER come from the germline V gene. CDR3 DNA sequence: TGCGCCAGCAGCCAAGCTTCGAGGGGGCAAAGCGGGGAGCTGTTTTTT. Amino acid sequence: CASSQASRGQSGELFF.

This rearrangement joins TRBV5-1 to TRBJ2-7, with D maybe TRBD2 (5 bases). V shed 0 bases and J shed 2 bases, with 9 bases lying between them. The V gene's germline CDR1 is SGHRS and CDR2 YFSETQ. The CDR3 is made up of 14 amino acids. CDR3 loop: CASSLGGHTYEQYF. As DNA, the CDR3 is TGCGCCAGCAGCTTGGGAGGGCATACCTACGAGCAGTACTTC.

The chain employs TRBV10-3 and TRBJ2-6; 9 bases line up with TRBD1. V trimming: 7 bases; J trimming: 3 bases; junction bases outside the gene matches: 7. This CDR3 has 16 residues. Germline-derived CDR1 and CDR2 are ENHRY and SYGVKD. The DNA for the CDR3 is TGTGCCATCAAAGAGGGACAGGGTTATGGGGCCAACGTCCTGACTTTC. Its translation: CAIKEGQGYGANVLTF.

The chain recombines TRBV6-5 with TRBJ2-1, with D possibly TRBD2 on 5 matching bases. Germline CDR1 reads MNHEY; CDR2 reads SVGAGI. CDR3 length equals 15 residues. V dropped 6 bases and J dropped 3 bases, with 15 bases sitting between them. Here the CDR3 reads CASRAEGRLYNEQFF. CDR3 nucleotides: TGTGCCAGCAGAGCAGAGGGAAGGCTCTACAATGAGCAGTTCTTC.

This clone was seen just once. The rearrangement joins TRBV6-1 to TRBJ1-1; 9 bases are a match to TRBD1. CDR1 MNHNS and CDR2 SASEGT come from the germline V gene. The ends lost 6 bases at V and 10 bases at J; junction bases unmatched: 0. This CDR3 contains 10 residues. CDR3 DNA sequence: TGTGCCAGCAGGGACAGGGGAGCTTTCTTT. Its translation is CASRDRGAFF.

CDR3 loop: CASSVSGNQETQYF. The DNA of the CDR3 is TGTGCCAGCAGCGTAAGCGGGAACCAAGAGACCCAGTACTTC. The chain carries TRBV9 and TRBJ2-5, with 7 nucleotides matching TRBD2. The CDR3 sequence is 14 residues long. The junction had 0 bases not matched to a gene; V was cut back by 1 base and J by 0 bases. Germline V gene data show CDR1 as SGDLS and CDR2 as YYNGEE.